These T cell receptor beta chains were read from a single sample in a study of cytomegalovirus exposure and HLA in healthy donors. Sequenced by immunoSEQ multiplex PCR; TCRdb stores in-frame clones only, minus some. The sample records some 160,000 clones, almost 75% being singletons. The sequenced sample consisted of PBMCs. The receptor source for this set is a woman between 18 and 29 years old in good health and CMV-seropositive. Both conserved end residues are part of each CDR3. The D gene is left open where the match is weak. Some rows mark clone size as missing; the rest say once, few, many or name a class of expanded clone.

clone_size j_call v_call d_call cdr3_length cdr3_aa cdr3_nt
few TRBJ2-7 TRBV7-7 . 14 CASSLAPGDYEQYF TGTGCTAGCAGCTTAGCCCCAGGGGACTACGAGCAGTACTTC
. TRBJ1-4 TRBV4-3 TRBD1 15 CASSDRDRQFEKLFF TGCGCCAGCAGCGACCGGGACAGGCAGTTTGAAAAACTGTTTTTT
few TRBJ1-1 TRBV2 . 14 CASRREKANTEAFF TGTGCCAGCCGGAGGGAGAAAGCGAACACTGAAGCTTTCTTT
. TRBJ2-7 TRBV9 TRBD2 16 CASSPRIETSGYEQYF TGTGCCAGCAGCCCCCGGATCGAGACTAGCGGATACGAGCAGTACTTC
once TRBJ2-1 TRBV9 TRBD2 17 CASSVGASGGAWDEQFF TGTGCCAGCAGCGTAGGGGCTAGCGGGGGGGCGTGGGATGAGCAGTTCTTC
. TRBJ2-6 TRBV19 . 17 CASSLDTGISGANVLTF TGTGCCAGTAGCTTAGATACAGGGATCTCTGGGGCCAACGTCCTGACTTTC
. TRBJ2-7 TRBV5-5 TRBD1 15 CASSLAGQTTYEQYF TGTGCCAGCAGCTTGGCGGGACAGACCACCTACGAGCAGTACTTC
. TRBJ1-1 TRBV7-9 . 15 CASSLGGNMNTEAFF TGTGCCAGCAGCTTAGGAGGGAACATGAACACTGAAGCTTTCTTT
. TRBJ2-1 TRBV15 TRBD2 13 CAIQRGGYNEQFF TGTGCCATCCAGCGGGGGGGATACAATGAGCAGTTCTTC
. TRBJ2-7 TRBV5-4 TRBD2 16 CASSRRTSGVTYEQYF TGTGCCAGCAGCCGACGGACTAGCGGGGTTACCTACGAGCAGTACTTC
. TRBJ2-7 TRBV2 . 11 CASRHSSEQYF TGTGCCAGCAGGCACAGTAGCGAGCAGTACTTC
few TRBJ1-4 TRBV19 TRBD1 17 CASSKRGTGATNEKLFF TGTGCCAGTAGTAAGAGGGGAACAGGGGCAACTAATGAAAAACTGTTTTTT
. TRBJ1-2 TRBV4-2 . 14 CASSQDSGKEGYTF TGTGCCAGCAGCCAAGATTCAGGGAAGGAAGGCTACACCTTC
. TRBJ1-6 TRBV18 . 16 CASSPRRQQNNSPLHF TGTGCCAGCTCACCACGGAGGCAGCAGAATAATTCACCCCTCCACTTT
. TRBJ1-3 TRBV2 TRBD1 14 CASVDRGSGNTIYF TGTGCCAGCGTAGACAGGGGATCCGGAAACACCATATATTTT
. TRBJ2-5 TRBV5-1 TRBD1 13 CASSFTGGETQYF TGCGCCAGCAGCTTTACAGGGGGAGAGACCCAGTACTTC
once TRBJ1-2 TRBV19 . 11 CASSTPGGYTF TGTGCCAGTAGTACCCCAGGTGGCTACACCTTC
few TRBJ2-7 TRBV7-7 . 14 CASSSSMSSYEQYF TGTGCTAGCAGCTCCTCTATGAGCTCCTACGAGCAGTACTTC
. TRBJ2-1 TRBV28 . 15 CASGPPGLRQKEQFF TGTGCCAGCGGACCCCCGGGACTCCGGCAAAAAGAGCAGTTCTTC
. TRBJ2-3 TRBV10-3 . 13 CANSRGSTDTQYF TGTGCCAACAGCCGGGGAAGCACAGATACGCAGTATTTT
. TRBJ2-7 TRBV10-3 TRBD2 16 CAISEKRGTNSYEQYF TGTGCCATCAGTGAAAAGCGGGGGACCAACTCCTACGAGCAGTACTTC
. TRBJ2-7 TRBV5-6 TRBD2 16 CASSPVAGRRVREQYF TGTGCCAGCAGCCCGGTAGCGGGGAGGCGAGTTCGCGAGCAGTACTTC
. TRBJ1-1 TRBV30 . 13 CAWSGQANTEAFF TGTGCCTGGAGTGGGCAGGCGAACACTGAAGCTTTCTTT
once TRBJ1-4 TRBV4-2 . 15 CASSPRTGYNEKLFF TGTGCCAGCAGCCCGCGAACGGGGTATAATGAAAAACTGTTTTTT
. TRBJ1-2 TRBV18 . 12 CASSPFQGLGTF TGTGCCAGCTCACCATTTCAGGGTCTTGGCACCTTC
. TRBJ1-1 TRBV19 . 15 CASLQGPNMNTEAFF TGTGCCAGCCTCCAGGGCCCAAATATGAACACTGAAGCTTTCTTT
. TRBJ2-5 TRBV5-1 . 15 CASSPRTTNQETQYF TGCGCCAGCAGCCCCCGGACTACTAACCAAGAGACCCAGTACTTC
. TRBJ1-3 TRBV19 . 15 CASSIGALSGNTIYF TGTGCCAGTAGTATAGGGGCTCTCTCTGGAAACACCATATATTTT
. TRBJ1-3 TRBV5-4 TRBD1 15 CASSWGQGTGNTIYF TGTGCCAGCAGCTGGGGACAGGGTACAGGAAACACCATATATTTT
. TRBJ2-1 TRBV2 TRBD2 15 CASRRLAGGPNEQFF TGTGCCAGCAGGCGACTAGCGGGGGGGCCGAATGAGCAGTTCTTC
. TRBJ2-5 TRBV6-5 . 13 CATSPGGRETQYF TGTGCCACCTCTCCCGGCGGGCGAGAGACCCAGTACTTC
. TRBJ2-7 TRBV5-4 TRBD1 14 CASSVTGSSYEQYF TGTGCCAGCAGTGTGACAGGGAGCTCCTACGAGCAGTACTTC
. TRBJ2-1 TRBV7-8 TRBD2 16 CASSPDSGGPVGEQFF TGTGCCAGCAGCCCTGATAGCGGGGGCCCCGTTGGTGAGCAGTTCTTC
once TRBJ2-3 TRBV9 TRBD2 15 CASSGSLAGTDTQYF TGTGCCAGCAGCGGCTCACTAGCGGGCACAGATACGCAGTATTTT
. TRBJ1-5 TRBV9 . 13 CASSGGGSWPQHF TGTGCCAGCAGCGGGGGGGGGTCGTGGCCCCAGCATTTT
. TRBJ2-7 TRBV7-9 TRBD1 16 CASSLVPGQGPYEQYF TGTGCCAGCAGCTTAGTGCCGGGACAGGGCCCCTACGAGCAGTACTTC
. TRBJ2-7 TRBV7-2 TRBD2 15 CASSFSGTSSYEQYF TGTGCCAGCAGCTTCTCCGGGACTAGCTCCTACGAGCAGTACTTC
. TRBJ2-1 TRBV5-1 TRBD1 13 CASSPTGIDEQFF TGCGCCAGCAGCCCGACAGGGATCGATGAGCAGTTCTTC
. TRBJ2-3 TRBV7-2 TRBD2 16 CASSFTTSGGGDTQYF TGTGCCAGCAGCTTTACGACTAGCGGGGGAGGAGATACGCAGTATTTT
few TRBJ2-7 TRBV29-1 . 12 CSVGGSSGEQYF TGCAGCGTTGGTGGGAGTTCGGGCGAGCAGTACTTC
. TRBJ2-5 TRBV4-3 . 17 CASSQDRPGLPGETQYF TGCGCCAGCAGCCAAGATAGACCAGGACTCCCGGGAGAGACCCAGTACTTC
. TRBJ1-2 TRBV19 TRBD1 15 CASSQRTGIGLGYTF TGTGCCAGTAGTCAACGGACAGGGATAGGTCTTGGCTACACCTTC
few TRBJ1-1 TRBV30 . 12 CAWEGGNTEAFF TGTGCCTGGGAAGGGGGGAACACTGAAGCTTTCTTT
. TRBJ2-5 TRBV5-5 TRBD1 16 CASSLFEQGAFETQYF TGTGCCAGCAGCCTATTCGAGCAGGGGGCTTTTGAGACCCAGTACTTC
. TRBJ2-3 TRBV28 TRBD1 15 CASRSHDRGRNTQYF TGTGCCAGCAGATCCCATGACAGGGGGCGTAATACGCAGTATTTT
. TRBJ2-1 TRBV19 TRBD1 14 CASSFQDRGDEQFF TGTGCCAGTAGTTTTCAGGACAGGGGCGATGAGCAGTTCTTC
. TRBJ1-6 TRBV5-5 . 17 CASSFFSSYRSNSPLHF TGTGCCAGCAGCTTCTTTTCCTCCTACAGATCTAATTCACCCCTCCACTTT
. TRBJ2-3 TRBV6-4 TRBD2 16 CASSSSGGDPTDTQYF TGTGCCAGCAGCTCTAGCGGGGGGGATCCCACAGATACGCAGTATTTT
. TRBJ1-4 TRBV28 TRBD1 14 CASGQGKTNEKLFF TGTGCCAGCGGACAGGGAAAAACTAATGAAAAACTGTTTTTT
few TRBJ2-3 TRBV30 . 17 CARTWSGAEYSTDTQYF TGTGCCCGAACGTGGAGTGGGGCTGAATATAGCACAGATACGCAGTATTTT